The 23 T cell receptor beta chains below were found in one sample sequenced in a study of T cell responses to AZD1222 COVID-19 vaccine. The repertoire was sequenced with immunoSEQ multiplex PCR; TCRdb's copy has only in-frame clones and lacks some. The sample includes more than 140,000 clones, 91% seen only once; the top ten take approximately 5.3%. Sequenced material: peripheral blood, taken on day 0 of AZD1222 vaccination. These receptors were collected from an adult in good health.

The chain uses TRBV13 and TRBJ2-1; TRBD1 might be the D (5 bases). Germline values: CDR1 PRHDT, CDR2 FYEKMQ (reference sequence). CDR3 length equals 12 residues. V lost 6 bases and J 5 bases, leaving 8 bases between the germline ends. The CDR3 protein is CASSIRDNEQFF. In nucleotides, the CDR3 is TGTGCCAGCAGTATCAGGGACAATGAGCAGTTCTTC.

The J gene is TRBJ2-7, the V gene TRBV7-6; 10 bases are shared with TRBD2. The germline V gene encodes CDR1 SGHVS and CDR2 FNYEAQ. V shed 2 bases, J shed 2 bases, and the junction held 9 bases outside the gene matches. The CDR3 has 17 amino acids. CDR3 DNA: TGTGCCAGCAGCTTAAGAGAGCGGGAGGGCCGGACCTACGAGCAGTACTTC. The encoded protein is CASSLREREGRTYEQYF.

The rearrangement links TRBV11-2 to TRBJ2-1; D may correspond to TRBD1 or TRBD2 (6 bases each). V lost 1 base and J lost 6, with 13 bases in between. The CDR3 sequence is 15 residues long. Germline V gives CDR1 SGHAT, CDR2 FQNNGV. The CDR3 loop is CASSLVVGGGNEQFF. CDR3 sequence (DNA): TGTGCCAGCAGCTTAGTAGTAGGAGGGGGCAATGAGCAGTTCTTC.

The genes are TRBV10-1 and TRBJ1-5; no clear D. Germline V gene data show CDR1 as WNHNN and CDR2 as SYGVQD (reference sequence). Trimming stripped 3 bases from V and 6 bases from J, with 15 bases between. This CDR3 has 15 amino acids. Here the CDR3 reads CASSDIVWGFQPQHF. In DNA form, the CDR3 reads TGCGCCAGCAGTGATATTGTGTGGGGATTTCAGCCCCAGCATTTT.

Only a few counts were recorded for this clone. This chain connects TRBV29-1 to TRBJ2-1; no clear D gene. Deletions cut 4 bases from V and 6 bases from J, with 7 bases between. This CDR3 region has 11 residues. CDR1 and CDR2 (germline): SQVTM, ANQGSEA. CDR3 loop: CSVGRSNEQFF. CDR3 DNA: TGCAGCGTTGGAAGAAGCAATGAGCAGTTCTTC.

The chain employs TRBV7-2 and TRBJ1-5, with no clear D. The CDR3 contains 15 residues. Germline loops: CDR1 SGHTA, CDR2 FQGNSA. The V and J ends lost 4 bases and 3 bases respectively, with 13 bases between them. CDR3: CASSSGLIVNQPQHF. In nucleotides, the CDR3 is TGTGCCAGCAGCTCTGGACTGATAGTCAATCAGCCCCAGCATTTT.

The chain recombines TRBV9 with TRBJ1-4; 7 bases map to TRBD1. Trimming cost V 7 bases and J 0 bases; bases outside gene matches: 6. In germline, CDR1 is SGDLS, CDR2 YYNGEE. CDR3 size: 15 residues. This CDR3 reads CASAGGGSTNEKLFF. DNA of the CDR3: TGTGCCAGCGCCGGAGGGGGCTCAACTAATGAAAAACTGTTTTTT.

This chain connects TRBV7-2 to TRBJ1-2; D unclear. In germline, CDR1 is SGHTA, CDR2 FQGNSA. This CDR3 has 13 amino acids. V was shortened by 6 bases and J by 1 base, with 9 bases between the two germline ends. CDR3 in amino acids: CASSSQINYGYTF. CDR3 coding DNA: TGTGCCAGCAGTTCCCAAATTAACTATGGCTACACCTTC.

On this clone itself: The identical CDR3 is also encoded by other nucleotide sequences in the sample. CDR3 nucleotides: TGTGCCAGCAGTTCCCCGGGCACTGAAGCTTTCTTT. As protein: CASSSPGTEAFF. The chain links TRBV28 to TRBJ1-1; D remains unclear. The CDR3 extends over 12 amino acids. The V end lost 4 bases, the J end lost 4 bases, and 7 bases lay between the germline ends. The germline CDR1 and CDR2 sequences are MDHEN and SYDVKM.

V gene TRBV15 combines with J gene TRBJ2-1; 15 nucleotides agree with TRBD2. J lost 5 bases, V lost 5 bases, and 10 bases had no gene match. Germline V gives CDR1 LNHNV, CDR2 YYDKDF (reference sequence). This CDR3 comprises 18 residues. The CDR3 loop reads CATSGGLAGGKRDNEQFF. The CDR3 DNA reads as TGTGCCACCAGCGGAGGACTAGCGGGAGGGAAGAGGGACAATGAGCAGTTCTTC.

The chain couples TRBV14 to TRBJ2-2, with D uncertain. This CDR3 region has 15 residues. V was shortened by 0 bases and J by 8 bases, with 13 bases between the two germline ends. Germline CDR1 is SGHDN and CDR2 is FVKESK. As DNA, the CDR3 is TGTGCCAGCAGCCAAGATCGAGTCAGTTCGGGGGAGCTGTTTTTT. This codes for CASSQDRVSSGELFF.

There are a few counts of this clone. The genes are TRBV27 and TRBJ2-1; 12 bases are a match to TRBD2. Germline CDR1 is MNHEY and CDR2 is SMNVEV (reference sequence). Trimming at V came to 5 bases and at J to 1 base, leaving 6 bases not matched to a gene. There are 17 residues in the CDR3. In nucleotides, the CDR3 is TGTGCCAGCAGTACCACTAGCGGGAGGCGGTCCTACAATGAGCAGTTCTTC. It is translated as CASSTTSGRRSYNEQFF.

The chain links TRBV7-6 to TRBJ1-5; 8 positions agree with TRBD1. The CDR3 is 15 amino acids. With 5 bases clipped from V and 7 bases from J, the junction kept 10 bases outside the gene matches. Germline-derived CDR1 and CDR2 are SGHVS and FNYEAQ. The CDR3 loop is CASSRPGQAFQPQHF. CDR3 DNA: TGTGCCAGCAGCAGACCGGGACAGGCTTTCCAGCCCCAGCATTTT. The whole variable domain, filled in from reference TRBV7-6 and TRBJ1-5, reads GAGVSQSPRYKVTKRGQDVALRCDPISGHVSLYWYRQALGQGPEFLTYFNYEAQQDKSGLPNDRFSAERPEGSISTLTIQRTEQRDSAMYRCASSRPGQAFQPQHFGDGTRLSIL.

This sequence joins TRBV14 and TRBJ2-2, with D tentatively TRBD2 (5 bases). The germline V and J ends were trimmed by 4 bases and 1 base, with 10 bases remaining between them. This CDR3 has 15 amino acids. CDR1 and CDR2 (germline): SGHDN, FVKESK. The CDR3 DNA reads TGTGCCAGCAGCCCAAGGAGGAGGAACACCGGGGAGCTGTTTTTT. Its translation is CASSPRRRNTGELFF.

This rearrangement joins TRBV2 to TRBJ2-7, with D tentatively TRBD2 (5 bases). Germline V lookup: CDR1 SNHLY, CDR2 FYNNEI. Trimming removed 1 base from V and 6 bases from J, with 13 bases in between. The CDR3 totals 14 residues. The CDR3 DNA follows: TGTGCCAGCAGTGAAGTGCGGGTTGGGAGCGAGCAGTACTTC. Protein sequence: CASSEVRVGSEQYF.

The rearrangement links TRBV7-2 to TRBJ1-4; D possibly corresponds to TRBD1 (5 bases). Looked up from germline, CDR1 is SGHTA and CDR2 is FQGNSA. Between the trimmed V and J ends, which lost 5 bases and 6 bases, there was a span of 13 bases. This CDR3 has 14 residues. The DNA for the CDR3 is TGTGCCAGCAGCACTCCCGGGGCCTATGAAAAACTGTTTTTT. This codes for CASSTPGAYEKLFF.

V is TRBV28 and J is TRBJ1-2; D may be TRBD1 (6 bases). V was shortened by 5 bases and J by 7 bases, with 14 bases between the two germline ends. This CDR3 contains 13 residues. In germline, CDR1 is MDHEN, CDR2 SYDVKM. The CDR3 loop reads CASSRMGGAGYTF. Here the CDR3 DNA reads TGTGCCAGCAGTCGGATGGGGGGGGCTGGCTACACCTTC.

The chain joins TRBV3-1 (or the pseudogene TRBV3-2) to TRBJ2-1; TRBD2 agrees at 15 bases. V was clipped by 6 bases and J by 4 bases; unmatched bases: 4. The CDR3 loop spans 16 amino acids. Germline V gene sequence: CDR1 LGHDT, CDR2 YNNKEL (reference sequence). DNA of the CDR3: TGTGCCAGCAGTCAGGGACTAGCGGGAGGTTACAATGAGCAGTTCTTC. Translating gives CASSQGLAGGYNEQFF.

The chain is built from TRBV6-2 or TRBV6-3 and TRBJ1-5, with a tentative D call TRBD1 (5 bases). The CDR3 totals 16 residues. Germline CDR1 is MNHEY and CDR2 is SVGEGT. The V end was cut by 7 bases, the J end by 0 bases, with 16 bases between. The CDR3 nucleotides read TGTGCCAGCACCCCGAAAAGGGGTTATAGCAATCAGCCCCAGCATTTT. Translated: CASTPKRGYSNQPQHF.

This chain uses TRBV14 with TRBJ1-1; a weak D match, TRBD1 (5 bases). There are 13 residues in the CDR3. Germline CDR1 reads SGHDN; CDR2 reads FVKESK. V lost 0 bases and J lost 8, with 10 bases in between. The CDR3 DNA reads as TGTGCCAGCAGCCAAGATGGGTCAGGGGAAGCTTTCTTT. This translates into CASSQDGSGEAFF. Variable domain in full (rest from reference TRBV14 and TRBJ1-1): EAGVTQFPSHSVIEKGQTVTLRCDPISGHDNLYWYRRVMGKEIKFLLHFVKESKQDESGMPNNRFLAERTGGTYSTLKVQPAELEDSGVYFCASSQDGSGEAFFGQGTRLTVV.

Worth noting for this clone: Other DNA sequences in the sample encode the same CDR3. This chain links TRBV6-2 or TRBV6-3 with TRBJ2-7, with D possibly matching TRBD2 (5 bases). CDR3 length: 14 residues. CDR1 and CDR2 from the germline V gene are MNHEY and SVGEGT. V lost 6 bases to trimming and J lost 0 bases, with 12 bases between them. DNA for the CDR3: TGTGCCAGCAGCCGGACTGGGAGCTCCTACGAGCAGTACTTC. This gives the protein CASSRTGSSYEQYF.

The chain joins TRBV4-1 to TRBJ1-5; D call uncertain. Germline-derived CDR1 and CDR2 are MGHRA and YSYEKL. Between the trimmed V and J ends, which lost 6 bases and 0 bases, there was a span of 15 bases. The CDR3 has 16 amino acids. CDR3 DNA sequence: TGCGCCAGCAGTCCCTTTCTCGGACTTAGCAATCAGCCCCAGCATTTT. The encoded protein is CASSPFLGLSNQPQHF.

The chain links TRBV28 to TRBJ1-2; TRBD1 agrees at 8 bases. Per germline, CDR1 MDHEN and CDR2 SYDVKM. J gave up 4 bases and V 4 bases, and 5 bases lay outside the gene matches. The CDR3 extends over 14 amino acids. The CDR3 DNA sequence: TGTGCCAGCAGTTCCGGACAGGGACCCTATGGCTACACCTTC. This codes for CASSSGQGPYGYTF.